This note documents a single T cell receptor (beta chain) sequence. The target of this receptor is not known. No qualities accompany the bases; no much larger clone lies one base away. At one collaborating source in Seattle, patients were enrolled during active infection and were followed longitudinally through the course of disease. Collaborating institutions collected whole blood in K2EDTA tubes following their own protocols. For TCRbeta analysis, collaborators shipped samples as frozen whole blood, isolated PBMCs, or DNA extracted from either of those sample types. The data belong to a study of blood T cell repertoires in COVID-19 (dated by TCRdb to 2018 to 2021). At the level of the whole study: Samples covering the acute and convalescent phases of COVID-19 were provided by collaborators in the United States, Italy and Spain. The repertoires were released in a freely available public database meant as a resource for research on the immune response to SARS-CoV-2. The prospective study material was composed of cDNA or gDNA derived from T cells, B-cell-depleted T cells, or PBMCs. Samples came from the ongoing ImmuneRACE study (first 160 participants) plus 1,254 subjects from 6 global collaborators. Deeply sampled blood TCRbeta repertoires from subjects exposed to, actively infected with, or recovered from COVID-19 were included in the dataset. Nearly every sample came with metadata listing a de-identified subject ID, COVID-19 status, age in years and sex. Where available, HLA class I and class II types were taken from metadata supplied by the sample provider and were not determined by assay-based typing.

Broader findings and caveats from the paper: How much clinical and demographic metadata was included differed by source and by participant, and the metadata was provided uncurated.

TCRbeta CDR3 regions were amplified from genomic DNA by means of the immunoSEQ Assay, a bias-controlled multiplex PCR. The authors' analysis ran thus. The number of nucleated cells in each sample was estimated from the amplification of reference gene primers within the assay. To quantify the absolute abundance of each unique TCRbeta CDR3 rearrangement, sequence reads were collapsed and filtered. For each sample, productive Simpson clonality was calculated as the square root of Simpson's diversity index across productive rearrangements. TCRdb mirrors the immuneACCESS table, restricted to in-frame sequences. Some clones are absent from its copies; in checked studies, under half trace to an unresolved V gene, and the reason for the others is unknown. The DNA was the basis for D and trimming; V, J and clone size are from that table. This sample lists 360,000 or so clones; around 90% were detected once. Clones ranked in the top ten supply 3.5% to 4% of the sample.

The CDR1 and CDR2 encoded by the germline V gene are SNHLY and FYNNEI. From its cysteine to its phenylalanine, the CDR3 spans 16 amino acids. The sequence is cut down to CDR3 DNA, 48 bases in frame from base 1. V trim: 6 bases; J trim: 2 bases; unmatched bases: 4. The chain was built from TRBV2 and TRBJ1-6, with 10 bases in between that match TRBD1. The clonotype was recovered from a woman aged 60 to 75 with COVID-19, enrolled during active disease. The material sequenced was peripheral blood. At the DNA level, the sequence is TGTGCCAGCAGAGCGACAGGGGGCGCCTATAATTCACCCCTCCACTTT. Its protein product is CASRATGGAYNSPLHF.